The clone carrying this TCR beta chain came up a few times. The data were produced by immunoSEQ multiplex PCR, yet TCRdb's version contains in-frame clones alone and is incomplete. Of about 80,000 clones listed, over 85% were seen once; the top ten hold 7.3%. The record originates from a study of identifying expanded T cells in peripheral blood. V shed 7 bases and J 4 bases; nucleotides not matched to a gene: 1. The germline V gene encodes CDR1 WSHSY and CDR2 SAAADI. The CDR3 covers 11 residues. Sequenced sample: blood. The rearrangement joins TRBV10-2 to TRBJ2-7; 7 bases are shared with TRBD1. The receptor's source is a person aged 18 to 70 in good health. In DNA, the CDR3 is TGCGCCAGCAAGACAGGGTACGAGCAGTACTTC. The encoded protein is CASKTGYEQYF.